This T cell receptor (beta chain) was sequenced for a study of T cell changes during pregnancy in multiple sclerosis. The V gene's germline CDR1 is LGHNT and CDR2 FRNRAP. This CDR3 comprises 12 residues. The V segment lost 6 bases and the J segment 5 bases; nucleotides outside the gene matches: 0. Sequenced by immunoSEQ multiplex PCR; TCRdb stores in-frame clones only, minus some. The sample comprises 90,000 to 120,000 clones, 94% of which are singletons, and about 0.9% rests with the top ten. J is TRBJ2-5 and V is TRBV12-5; 10 nucleotides align to TRBD1. This receptor was taken from a female donor with multiple sclerosis, enrolled in a pregnancy study. The specimen comprised peripheral blood, sampled before pregnancy. CDR3 nucleotides: TGTGCTAGTGGGGACAGGGGGGAGACCCAGTACTTC. This translates into CASGDRGETQYF. The full variable domain, with the rest looked up from reference TRBV12-5 and TRBJ2-5, is DARVTQTPRHKVTEMGQEVTMRCQPILGHNTVFWYRQTMMQGLELLAYFRNRAPLDDSGMPKDRFSAEMPDATLATLKIQPSEPRDSAVYFCASGDRGETQYFGPGTRLLVL.